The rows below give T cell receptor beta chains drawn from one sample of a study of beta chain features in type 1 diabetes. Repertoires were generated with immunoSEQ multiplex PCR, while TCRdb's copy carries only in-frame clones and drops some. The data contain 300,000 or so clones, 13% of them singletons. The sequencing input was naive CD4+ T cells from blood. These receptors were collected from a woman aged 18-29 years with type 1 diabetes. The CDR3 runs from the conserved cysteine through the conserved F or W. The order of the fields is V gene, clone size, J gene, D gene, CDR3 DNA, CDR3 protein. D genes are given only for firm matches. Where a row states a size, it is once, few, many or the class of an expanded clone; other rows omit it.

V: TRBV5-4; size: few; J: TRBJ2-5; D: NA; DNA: TGTGCCAGCAGCCCGCGGGGGCTCCCGGAGACCCAGTACTTC; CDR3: CASSPRGLPETQYF
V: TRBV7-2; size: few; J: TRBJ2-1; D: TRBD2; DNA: TGTGCCAGCAGCCATTCTAGCGGGACCCCGAGGAATGAGCAGTTCTTC; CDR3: CASSHSSGTPRNEQFF
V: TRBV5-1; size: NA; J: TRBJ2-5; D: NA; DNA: TGCGCCAGCAGCCTCGTGGCGGGGCCCCAAGAGACCCAGTACTTC; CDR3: CASSLVAGPQETQYF
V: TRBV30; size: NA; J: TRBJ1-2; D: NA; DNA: TGTGCCTGGAGCACAGGGTATGCAGACACCTTC; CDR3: CAWSTGYADTF
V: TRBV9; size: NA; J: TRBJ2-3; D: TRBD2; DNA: TGTGCCAGCAGCGTAGGGACTAGCGGGAGGGTACTCACAGATACGCAGTATTTT; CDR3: CASSVGTSGRVLTDTQYF
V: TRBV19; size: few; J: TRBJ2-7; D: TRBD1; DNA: TGTGCCACCCGAAACCGGGACAGCGGCTACGAGCAGTACTTC; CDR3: CATRNRDSGYEQYF
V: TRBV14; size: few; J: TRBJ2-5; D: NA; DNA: TGTGCCAGCAGCTTAGGAGGGAAGAAGAAAGAGACCCAGTACTTC; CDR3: CASSLGGKKKETQYF
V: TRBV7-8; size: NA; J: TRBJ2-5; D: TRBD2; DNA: TGTGCCAGCATCCCCGGACTAGCGGGGGGGGGAGAGACCCAGTACTTC; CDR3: CASIPGLAGGGETQYF
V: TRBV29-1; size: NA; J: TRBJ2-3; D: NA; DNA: TGCAGCGTTGAAGACGACAGACCTCTTTGGACAGATACGCAGTATTTT; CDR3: CSVEDDRPLWTDTQYF
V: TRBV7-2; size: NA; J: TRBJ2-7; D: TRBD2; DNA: TGTGCCAGCAGCTTAATCCCGCGGGCTAGCGGGAGGGCCGTTTACGAGCAGTACTTC; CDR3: CASSLIPRASGRAVYEQYF
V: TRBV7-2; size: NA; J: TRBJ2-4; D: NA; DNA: TGTGCCAGCAGTACAGGGTTTACCAAAAACATTCAGTACTTC; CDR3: CASSTGFTKNIQYF
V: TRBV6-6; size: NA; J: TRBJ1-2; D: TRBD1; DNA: TGTGCCAGCAGTTACGACAGGGCCTATGGCTACACCTTC; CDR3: CASSYDRAYGYTF
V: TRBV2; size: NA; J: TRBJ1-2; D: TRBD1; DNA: TGTGCCAGCAGCTGGGACAGGGATGATGGCTACACCTTC; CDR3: CASSWDRDDGYTF